The 27 T cell receptor beta chains reported below all come from one sample, sequenced in a study of CD8 T cells in Susac syndrome (dated by TCRdb to about 2019). Library preparation employed the immunoSEQ multiplex PCR assay. RNA was extracted with the RNeasy kit and 0.5 to 1 ug was reverse transcribed using random hexamers. TCRdb trimmed public reads at Q25 via fastp, called clones via MiXCR and kept in-frame beta chains. Each entry merges the rows of one CDR3 protein and shows their most common DNA and genes. This sample holds some 130,000 distinct CDR3 sequences; roughly 94% were observed only once. The ten largest make up approximately 0.18% of the sample. Sample: CD8+ T cells from PBMCs. The receptors derive from a human donor with Susac syndrome.

The count of this clonotype is one. CDR3 in amino acids: CASSYSSPIEGNYGYTF. CDR3 DNA: TGTGCCAGCAGTTACTCGAGTCCTATCGAAGGCAACTATGGCTACACCTTC. The V and J genes are TRBV6-5 and TRBJ1-2; the D is unclear. This CDR3 is 17 amino acids long. V was clipped by 0 bases and J by 2 bases, with 16 bases between them. Germline V gives CDR1 MNHEY, CDR2 SVGAGI.

The chain couples TRBV18 to TRBJ1-4; possible D gene TRBD1, 5 bases. Trimming took off 3 bases at V and 6 bases at J, with 23 bases between the two ends. The CDR3 consists of 18 residues. Germline V gene sequence: CDR1 KGHSH, CDR2 LQKENI. DNA of the CDR3: TGTGCCAGCTCACCCCCAATAACAAACGACAGCGCCTATGAAAAACTGTTTTTT. Protein sequence: CASSPPITNDSAYEKLFF. Looking up the rest from reference TRBV18 and TRBJ1-4 gives the full variable domain: NAGVMQNPRHLVRRRGQEARLRCSPMKGHSHVYWYRQLPEEGLKFMVYLQKENIIDESGMPKERFSAEFPKEGPSILRIQQVVRGDSAAYFCASSPPITNDSAYEKLFFGSGTQLSVL.

V and J are TRBV11-2 and TRBJ2-1; D is perhaps TRBD1 or TRBD2 (5 bases each). V lost 5 bases and J lost 3, with 11 bases in between. Germline values: CDR1 SGHAT, CDR2 FQNNGV. There are 14 residues in the CDR3. The CDR3 bases are TGTGCCAGCAGCCCGGGGACGGTCTACAATGAGCAGTTCTTC. This sequence encodes CASSPGTVYNEQFF.

This chain connects TRBV28 to TRBJ2-4; D not certain. V was shortened by 7 bases and J by 5 bases, with 9 bases between the two germline ends. This CDR3 is 12 amino acids long. CDR1 is MDHEN and CDR2 is SYDVKM in the germline V gene. The DNA of the CDR3 is TGTGCCAGCATTGGCCTCCAAAACATTCAGTACTTC. It encodes CASIGLQNIQYF.

The chain joins TRBV12-3 or TRBV12-4 to TRBJ1-1, with 7 positions matching TRBD1. V dropped 7 bases and J dropped 4; count of bases not matched to a gene: 12. CDR3 length equals 15 residues. CDR3 coding DNA: TGTGCCAGCACAACAGGGGCTCCCGGGGTCACTGAAGCTTTCTTT. This gives the protein CASTTGAPGVTEAFF.

This chain links TRBV29-1 with TRBJ1-1; possibly TRBD1 for D (5 bases). The germline V gene has CDR1 SQVTM and CDR2 ANQGSEA. Trimming pared 1 base from V and 6 bases from J, leaving 15 bases between. The CDR3 runs to 14 residues. CDR3 residues: CSVEGGEGMSEAFF. CDR3 coding DNA: TGCAGCGTTGAAGGGGGGGAAGGAATGTCTGAAGCTTTCTTT. Combining the CDR3 with reference TRBV29-1 and TRBJ1-1 gives the whole variable domain SAVISQKPSRDICQRGTSLTIQCQVDSQVTMMFWYRQQPGQSLTLIATANQGSEATYESGFVIDKFPISRPNLTFSTLTVSNMSPEDSSIYLCSVEGGEGMSEAFFGQGTRLTVV.

The CDR3 region is CASRDFTGPAFF. As DNA, the CDR3 is TGTGCCAGCCGAGATTTTACAGGGCCGGCTTTCTTT. This sequence joins TRBV9 and TRBJ1-1; possible D gene TRBD1, 6 bases. In germline, CDR1 is SGDLS, CDR2 YYNGEE. This CDR3 comprises 12 residues. V was pared by 7 bases and J by 11 bases, with 18 bases between.

The V call is TRBV20-1, the J call TRBJ1-1; possible D gene TRBD1, 5 bases. From germline, CDR1 is DFQATT and CDR2 SNEGSKA (reference sequence). The germline V and J ends were trimmed by 0 bases and 4 bases, with 9 bases remaining between them. The CDR3 runs to 13 residues. CDR3 in DNA: TGCAGTGCTAGAGACAGGGAAGTCACTGAAGCTTTCTTT. Translation: CSARDREVTEAFF.

V usage is TRBV5-6 and J usage is TRBJ1-2; 7 bases fit TRBD1. Germline V CDR1 and CDR2: SGHDT, YYEEEE. V gave up 5 bases and J gave up 0 bases; unmatched junction bases: 7. CDR3 size: 15 residues. Here the CDR3 reads CASRSAGTANYGYTF. The CDR3 DNA is TGTGCCAGCAGATCAGCCGGGACAGCTAACTATGGCTACACCTTC.

J is TRBJ2-1 and V is TRBV3-1; maybe TRBD1 (6 bases). Deletions cut 6 bases from V and 0 bases from J, with 15 bases between. This CDR3 is built from 16 residues. CDR1 and CDR2 from the germline V gene are LGHDT and YNNKEL (reference sequence). The CDR3 nucleotides are TGTGCCAGCAGACCTTCAGGGGCCTCCTCCTACAATGAGCAGTTCTTC. This codes for CASRPSGASSYNEQFF.

This chain joins TRBV7-6 and TRBJ1-1; D gene unclear. The CDR3 length is 14 residues. The V gene's germline CDR1 is SGHVS and CDR2 FNYEAQ. Trimming shortened V by 3 bases and J by 3 bases, and 11 bases separated the two germline ends. The chain's CDR3 is CASSFNSLDTEAFF. The CDR3 DNA follows: TGTGCCAGCAGCTTCAACTCCTTGGACACTGAAGCTTTCTTT.

V gene TRBV20-1 combines with J gene TRBJ1-1; D is possibly TRBD1 (6 bases). The CDR3 covers 14 residues. Germline V gene lookup returns CDR1 DFQATT and CDR2 SNEGSKA (reference sequence). V dropped 5 bases and J dropped 2 bases, with 15 bases sitting between them. Here the CDR3 reads CSALSSTGNTEAFF. As DNA, the CDR3 is TGCAGTGCTCTATCGTCGACAGGAAACACTGAAGCTTTCTTT.

The chain combines TRBV4-1 with TRBJ2-7; D unclear. With 5 bases removed from V and 6 bases from J, the gap between germline ends came to 14 bases. Germline V CDR1 and CDR2: MGHRA, YSYEKL. This CDR3 is built from 13 residues. The DNA for the CDR3 is TGCGCCAGCAGCGAACTCTACCGGGCCGAGCAGTACTTC. As protein: CASSELYRAEQYF.

This chain uses TRBV18 with TRBJ1-1; D gene uncertain. The length of the CDR3 is 16 residues. V lost 2 bases and J lost 0, with 13 bases in between. The germline V gene has CDR1 KGHSH and CDR2 LQKENI. The CDR3, as DNA: TGTGCCAGCTCACCAGAGTATACCGACATGAACACTGAAGCTTTCTTT. Its translation: CASSPEYTDMNTEAFF.

J is TRBJ2-3 and V is TRBV12-3 or TRBV12-4, with D perhaps TRBD1 (6 bases). CDR3 length equals 14 residues. Between the trimmed V and J ends, which lost 8 bases and 3 bases, there was a span of 15 bases. This CDR3 is CASQGRGGTDTQYF. The CDR3 nucleotides are TGTGCCAGCCAAGGCAGGGGTGGGACAGATACGCAGTATTTT.

This clonotype has only one observation. The chain employs TRBV29-1 and TRBJ2-7, with TRBD1 matching over 8 bases. The CDR3 has 16 residues. V was clipped by 2 bases and J by 5 bases; unmatched bases: 14. Germline CDR1 reads SQVTM; CDR2 reads ANQGSEA. Here the CDR3 DNA reads TGCAGCGTTGAACTCCCAGGCAGGGGGCGCATAGACGAGCAGTACTTC. It translates to CSVELPGRGRIDEQYF.

The gene calls are TRBV12-3 or TRBV12-4 and TRBJ1-1, with TRBD1 identical over 7 bases. The CDR3 is 15 residues long. V shed 6 bases, J shed 2 bases, and the junction held 9 bases outside the gene matches. CDR3 DNA: TGTGCCAGCAGATACTCGACAGGGATAAACACTGAAGCTTTCTTT. Translating gives CASRYSTGINTEAFF.

Here the CDR3 reads CSADHSHGYTF. CDR3 DNA sequence: TGCAGTGCGGATCACAGTCATGGCTACACCTTC. V and J are TRBV20-1 and TRBJ1-2; the D is unclear. This CDR3 spans 11 amino acids. CDR1 is DFQATT, CDR2 SNEGSKA, per germline (reference sequence). The V gene lost 6 bases and the J gene lost 6 bases, with 11 bases spanning the gap.

V and J are TRBV30 and TRBJ1-1, with D uncertain. This CDR3 has 12 residues. V lost 5 bases and J lost 1, with 8 bases in between. In germline, CDR1 is GTSNPN, CDR2 SVGIG (reference sequence). In nucleotides, the CDR3 is TGTGCCTGGCTGGCAGGGAACACTGAAGCTTTCTTT. It translates to CAWLAGNTEAFF.

The CDR3 DNA reads TGTGCCTGGAGTGACCCGGGACAGCTAGAGACCCAGTACTTC. It specifies CAWSDPGQLETQYF. V usage is TRBV30 and J usage is TRBJ2-5; 7 bases map to TRBD1. This CDR3 has 14 amino acids. V lost 1 base, J lost 4 bases, and 6 bases stayed unmatched. Germline V lookup: CDR1 GTSNPN, CDR2 SVGIG (reference sequence).

The J gene is TRBJ2-7, the V gene TRBV25-1, with no clear D. CDR1 is MGHDK, CDR2 SYGVNS, per germline. V was pared by 2 bases and J by 4 bases, with 15 bases between. The CDR3 extends over 15 amino acids. CDR3 protein: CASSEVEGKGYEQYF. DNA for the CDR3: TGTGCCAGCAGTGAAGTGGAAGGCAAAGGGTACGAGCAGTACTTC.

This clonotype was observed a single time. The chain links TRBV20-1 to TRBJ2-1; 10 nucleotides agree with TRBD1. Germline lookup yields CDR1 DFQATT and CDR2 SNEGSKA (reference sequence). V trimming: 3 bases; J trimming: 0 bases; junction bases outside the gene matches: 8. The CDR3 totals 17 residues. This CDR3 reads CSARTGGGTTSYNEQFF. CDR3 DNA sequence: TGCAGTGCTAGGACAGGGGGCGGAACAACCTCCTACAATGAGCAGTTCTTC.

The chain couples TRBV5-4 to TRBJ2-2; weak D call: TRBD1 (5 bases). Germline lookup yields CDR1 SGHNT and CDR2 YYREEE (reference sequence). This CDR3 spans 15 amino acids. V was shortened by 0 bases and J by 1 base, with 7 bases between the two germline ends. CDR3 in amino acids: CASSLAQGNTGELFF. CDR3 sequence (DNA): TGTGCCAGCAGCTTGGCGCAGGGGAACACCGGGGAGCTGTTTTTT.

The gene calls are TRBV6-6 and TRBJ2-4; D remains ambiguous. This CDR3 contains 14 residues. Deletions cut 5 bases from V and 1 base from J, with 9 bases between. Germline CDR1 MNHNY, CDR2 SVGAGI (reference sequence). The CDR3 sequence: CASSTAPAKNIQYF. Written as DNA, the CDR3 is TGTGCCAGCAGTACCGCCCCGGCCAAAAACATTCAGTACTTC.

The chain couples TRBV3-1 to TRBJ2-1; no clear D gene. From germline, CDR1 is LGHDT and CDR2 YNNKEL (reference sequence). V was trimmed by 0 bases and J by 0 bases, leaving 6 bases between them. This CDR3 spans 15 amino acids. The CDR3 reads CASSQDGSSYNEQFF. As DNA, the CDR3 is TGTGCCAGCAGCCAAGACGGAAGCTCCTACAATGAGCAGTTCTTC.

The chain recombines TRBV29-1 with TRBJ1-2, with 8 bases matching TRBD1. The germline gives CDR1 SQVTM, CDR2 ANQGSEA. The V gene end was trimmed by 3 bases and the J gene end by 7 bases; junction bases not matched to a gene: 4. The CDR3 has 12 residues. DNA for the CDR3: TGCAGCGTTGAGGGACAGGTTATTGGCTACACCTTC. Its translation: CSVEGQVIGYTF. Based on the CDR3 plus reference TRBV29-1 and TRBJ1-2, the full variable domain is SAVISQKPSRDICQRGTSLTIQCQVDSQVTMMFWYRQQPGQSLTLIATANQGSEATYESGFVIDKFPISRPNLTFSTLTVSNMSPEDSSIYLCSVEGQVIGYTFGSGTRLTVV.

This clonotype was recorded only once. The chain employs TRBV2 and TRBJ2-1; D unclear. Germline V gives CDR1 SNHLY, CDR2 FYNNEI. Between the trimmed V and J ends, which lost 7 bases and 6 bases, there was a span of 13 bases. This CDR3 has 13 residues. The CDR3 DNA is TGTGCCAGCATGTTTAGTACGGGCAATGAGCAGTTCTTC. Translation: CASMFSTGNEQFF.